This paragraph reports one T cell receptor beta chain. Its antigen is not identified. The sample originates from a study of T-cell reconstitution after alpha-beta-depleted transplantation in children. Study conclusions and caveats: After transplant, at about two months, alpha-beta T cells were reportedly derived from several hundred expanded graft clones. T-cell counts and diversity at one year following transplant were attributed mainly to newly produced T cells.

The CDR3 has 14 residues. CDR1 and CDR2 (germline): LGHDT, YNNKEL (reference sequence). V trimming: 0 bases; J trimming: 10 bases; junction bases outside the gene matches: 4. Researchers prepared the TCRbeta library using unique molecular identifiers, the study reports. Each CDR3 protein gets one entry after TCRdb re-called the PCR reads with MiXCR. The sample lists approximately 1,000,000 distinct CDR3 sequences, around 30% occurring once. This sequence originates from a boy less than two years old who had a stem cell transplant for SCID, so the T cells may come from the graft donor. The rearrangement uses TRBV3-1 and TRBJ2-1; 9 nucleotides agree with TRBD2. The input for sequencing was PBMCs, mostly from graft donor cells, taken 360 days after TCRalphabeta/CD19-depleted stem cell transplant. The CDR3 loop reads CASSQEWAGGEQFF. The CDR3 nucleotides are TGTGCCAGCAGCCAAGAATGGGCGGGGGGGGAGCAGTTCTTC.